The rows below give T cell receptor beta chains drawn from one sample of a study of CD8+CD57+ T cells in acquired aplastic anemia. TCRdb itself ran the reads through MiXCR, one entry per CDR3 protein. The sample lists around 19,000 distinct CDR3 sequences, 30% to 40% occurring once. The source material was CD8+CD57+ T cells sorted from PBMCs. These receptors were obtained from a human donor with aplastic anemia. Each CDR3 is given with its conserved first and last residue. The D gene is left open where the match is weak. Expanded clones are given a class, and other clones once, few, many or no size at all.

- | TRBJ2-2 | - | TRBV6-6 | TGTGCCAGCAGTTATAGGAGCGGGGAGCTGTTTTTT | CASSYRSGELFF
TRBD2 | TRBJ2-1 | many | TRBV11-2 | TGTGCCAGCAGCTTAGCGGGGGGTTTCTTGAATGAGCAGTTCTTC | CASSLAGGFLNEQFF
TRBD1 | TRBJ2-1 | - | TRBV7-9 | TGTGCCAGCAGCTCCGGGACAGCAATAAACTACAATGAGCAGTTCTTC | CASSSGTAINYNEQFF
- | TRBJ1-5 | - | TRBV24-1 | TGTGCCCCGAGGGAGGGATCCACCCCACAATGTCAGCCCCAGCATTTT | CAPREGSTPQCQPQHF
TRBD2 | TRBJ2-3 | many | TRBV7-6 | TGTGCCAGCAGCCCTAGCGGGAGCGGGGATACGCAGTATTTT | CASSPSGSGDTQYF
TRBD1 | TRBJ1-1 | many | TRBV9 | TGTGCCAGCAGCGTAGGAACAGGGGGCACTGAAGCTTTCTTT | CASSVGTGGTEAFF
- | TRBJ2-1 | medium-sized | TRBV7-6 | TGTGCCAGCAGCTTACAGGGTTACAATGAGCAGTTCTTC | CASSLQGYNEQFF
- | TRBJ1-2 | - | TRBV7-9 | TGTGCCGGCAGTTTCCTTGGGGACGGCTACACCTTC | CAGSFLGDGYTF
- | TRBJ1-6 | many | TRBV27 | TGTGCCAGCAGTTTACGGGGGGAGGAACAGGGCTTCTATTCACCCCTCCACTTT | CASSLRGEEQGFYSPLHF
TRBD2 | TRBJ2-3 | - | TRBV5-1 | TGCGCCAGCAGCGGACTAGCGGGGGGTCTCACAGATACGCAGTATTTT | CASSGLAGGLTDTQYF
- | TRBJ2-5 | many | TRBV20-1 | TGCAGTGCTAGGAGGGGGGACGGGCAAGAGACCCAGTACTTC | CSARRGDGQETQYF
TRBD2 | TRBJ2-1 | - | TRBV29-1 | TGCAGCGTCCTGGGACTAGCGCCAACCTACAATGAGCAGTTCTTC | CSVLGLAPTYNEQFF
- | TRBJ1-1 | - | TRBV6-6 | TGTGCCAGCACCAGGGATAACACTGAAGCTTTCTTT | CASTRDNTEAFF
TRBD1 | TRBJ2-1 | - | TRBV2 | TGTGCCAGCAGTGAAGGACAGGGGGTAAAAAATGAGCAGTTCTTC | CASSEGQGVKNEQFF
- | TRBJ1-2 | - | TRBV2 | TGTGCCAGCAAAGGGGAGACAGATGGCTACACCTTC | CASKGETDGYTF
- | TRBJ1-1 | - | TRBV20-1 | TGCAGTGCTAGAGATATTGGATTGGAAGCTTTCTTT | CSARDIGLEAFF
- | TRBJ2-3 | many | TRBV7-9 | TGTGCCAGCAGCTTAAGATCAGATACGCAGTATTTT | CASSLRSDTQYF
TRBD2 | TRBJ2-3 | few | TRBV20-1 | TGCAGTGCTATCGTTAGCGGGGGAGGGAGTGCAGATACGCAGTATTTT | CSAIVSGGGSADTQYF
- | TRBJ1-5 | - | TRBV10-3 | TGTGCCATCAGTGCCGGAGGTAGCGATCAGCCCCAGCATTTT | CAISAGGSDQPQHF
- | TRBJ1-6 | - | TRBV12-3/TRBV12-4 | TGTGCCAGCAGTGCGGGTAGTTTTCCCCTCCACTTT | CASSAGSFPLHF
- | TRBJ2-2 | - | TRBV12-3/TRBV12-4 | TGTGCCAGCCGACGGTCGGGCACCGGGGAGCTGTTTTTT | CASRRSGTGELFF
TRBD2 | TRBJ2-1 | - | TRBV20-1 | TGCAGTGCTCGTAGCGGGAGGGCCACTGAGCAGTTCTTC | CSARSGRATEQFF
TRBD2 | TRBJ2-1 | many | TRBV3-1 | TGTGCCAGCAGCCAGGATCCAGGACTAGGCCCTGAGCAGTTCTTC | CASSQDPGLGPEQFF
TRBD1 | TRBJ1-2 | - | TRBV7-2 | TGTGCCAGCAGCTTTGCGGGACAGGGGTATGGCTACACCTTC | CASSFAGQGYGYTF
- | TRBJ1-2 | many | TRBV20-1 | TGCAGTGCTATAGCCAGGGACCTAGGGGACTATGGCTACACCTTC | CSAIARDLGDYGYTF
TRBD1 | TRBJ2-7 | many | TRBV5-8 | TGTGCCAGCAGCCCGGGCATTGGACAGGGGTCCTACGAGCAGTACTTC | CASSPGIGQGSYEQYF
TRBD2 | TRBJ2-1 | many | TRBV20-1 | TGCAGTGCTAGAGGGACGGGGGGACCCTACAATGAGCAGTTCTTC | CSARGTGGPYNEQFF
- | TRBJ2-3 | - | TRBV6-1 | TGTGCCAGCGATCCTCAGGGAGGTTTCACAGATACGCAGTATTTT | CASDPQGGFTDTQYF
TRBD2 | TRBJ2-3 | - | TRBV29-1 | TGCAGCGTCCGCTTCCCCCGGACTAGGGAAGATACGCAGTATTTT | CSVRFPRTREDTQYF
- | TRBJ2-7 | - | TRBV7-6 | TGTGCCAGCAGCTTAGGGGACGGGGGCGGGTTGGACGAGCAGTACTTC | CASSLGDGGGLDEQYF
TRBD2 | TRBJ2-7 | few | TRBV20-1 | TGCAGTGCTAGAGAGGGACTAGCGGGAGGTGGCGAGCAGTACTTC | CSAREGLAGGGEQYF
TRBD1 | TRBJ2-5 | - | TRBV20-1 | TGCAGTGCTAGAGGCTTGACAGGGGCTTCCCAAGAGACCCAGTACTTC | CSARGLTGASQETQYF
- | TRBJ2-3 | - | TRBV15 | TGTGCCACCATTAGAGCGACGCGGGGCACAGATACGCAGTATTTT | CATIRATRGTDTQYF
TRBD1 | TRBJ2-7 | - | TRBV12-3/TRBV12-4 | TGTGCCAGCAGTTTCTCCGGGACAGGGGACGAGCAGTACTTC | CASSFSGTGDEQYF
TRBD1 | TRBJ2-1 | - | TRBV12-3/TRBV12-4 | TGTGCCAGCAGTTTGGGGGCGGGACAGGTTGAGCAGTTCTTC | CASSLGAGQVEQFF
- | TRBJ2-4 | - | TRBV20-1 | TGCAGTGCCCGAGATCGTAGGGCCAAAAACATTCAGTACTTC | CSARDRRAKNIQYF
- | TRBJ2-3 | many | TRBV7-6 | TGTGCCAGCAGCTTCGGACCAGATACGCAGTATTTT | CASSFGPDTQYF
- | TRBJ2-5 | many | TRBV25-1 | TGTGCCAGCAGTGAAGCAGGATGGGGAGAGACCCAGTACTTC | CASSEAGWGETQYF
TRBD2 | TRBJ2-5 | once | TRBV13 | TGTGCCAGCAGCCCACGGACTAGCGGGGCTACACTTGGGACCCAGTACTTC | CASSPRTSGATLGTQYF
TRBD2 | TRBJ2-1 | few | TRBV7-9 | TGTGCCAGCAGCCCCCCCGGGACTAGCGGGGGTACTGAGCAGTTCTTC | CASSPPGTSGGTEQFF
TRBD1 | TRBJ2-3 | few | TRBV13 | TGTGCCAGCAGCTCCGGGACAGGGTCCACAGATACGCAGTATTTT | CASSSGTGSTDTQYF
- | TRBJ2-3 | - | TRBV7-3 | TGTGCCAGCAGCTTAACGGGCACAGATATGCAGTATTTT | CASSLTGTDMQYF
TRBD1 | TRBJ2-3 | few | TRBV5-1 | TGCGCCAGCAGCTGGCGACAGGGCGCGCAGTATTTT | CASSWRQGAQYF